The present TCR beta chain was sequenced within a study of OX40 agonist ivuxolimab in advanced cancers. Study-level background: Patients with prior anti-PD-1, anti-PD-L1 or anti-CTLA-4 therapy were eligible; about 41% had some.

The method was immunoSEQ multiplex PCR; TCRdb's version includes in-frame clones alone and lacks a portion of them. The data hold around 68,000 clones, with around 87% observed a single time. Blood sampling was done at baseline, cycle 4 day 1, and cycle 7 day 1. The germline V gene encodes CDR1 MNHNS and CDR2 SASEGT. This CDR3 is 14 amino acids long. V lost 6 bases and J lost 1, with 12 bases in between. This clonotype was sampled from an adult with an advanced solid tumor such as melanoma, head and neck, liver or kidney cancer. The starting material was CD4+ or CD8+ T cells sorted from blood, obtained in a trial of the OX40 agonist ivuxolimab. This sequence joins TRBV6-1 and TRBJ1-1, with D maybe TRBD1 (5 bases). The CDR3 coding sequence is TGTGCCAGCAGAGGGGCGGGGGGGAACACTGAAGCTTTCTTT. Its translation is CASRGAGGNTEAFF.